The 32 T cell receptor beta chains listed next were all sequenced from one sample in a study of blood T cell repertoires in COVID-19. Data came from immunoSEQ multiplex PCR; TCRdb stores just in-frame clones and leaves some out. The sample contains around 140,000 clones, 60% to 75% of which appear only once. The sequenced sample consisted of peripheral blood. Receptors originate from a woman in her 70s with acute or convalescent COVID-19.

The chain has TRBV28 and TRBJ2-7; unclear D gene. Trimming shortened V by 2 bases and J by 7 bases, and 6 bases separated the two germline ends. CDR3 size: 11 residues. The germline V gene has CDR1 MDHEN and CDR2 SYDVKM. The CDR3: CASSLAEEQYF. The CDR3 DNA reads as TGTGCCAGCAGTTTAGCGGAGGAGCAGTACTTC.

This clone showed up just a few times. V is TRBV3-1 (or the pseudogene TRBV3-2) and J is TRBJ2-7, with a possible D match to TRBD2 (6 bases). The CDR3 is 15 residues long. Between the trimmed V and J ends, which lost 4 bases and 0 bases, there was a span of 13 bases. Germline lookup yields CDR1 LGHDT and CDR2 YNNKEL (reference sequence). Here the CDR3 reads CASSPAPGGSYEQYF. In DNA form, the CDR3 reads TGTGCCAGCAGCCCCGCCCCCGGGGGCTCCTACGAGCAGTACTTC.

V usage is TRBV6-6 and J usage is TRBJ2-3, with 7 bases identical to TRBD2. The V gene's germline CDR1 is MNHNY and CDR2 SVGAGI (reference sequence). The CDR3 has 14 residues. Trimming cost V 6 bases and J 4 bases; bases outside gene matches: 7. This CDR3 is CASRDAGRADTQYF. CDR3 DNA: TGTGCCAGCAGGGACGCGGGGAGGGCAGATACGCAGTATTTT.

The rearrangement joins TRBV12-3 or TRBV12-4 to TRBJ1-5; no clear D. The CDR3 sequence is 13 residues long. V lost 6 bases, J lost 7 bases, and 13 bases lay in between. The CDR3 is CASSPGNRQPQHF. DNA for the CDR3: TGTGCCAGCAGCCCGGGGAATCGACAGCCCCAGCATTTT.

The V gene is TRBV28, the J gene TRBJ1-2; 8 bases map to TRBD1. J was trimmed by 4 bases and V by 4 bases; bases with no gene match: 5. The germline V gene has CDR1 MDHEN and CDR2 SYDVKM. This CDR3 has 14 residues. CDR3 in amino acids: CASSSQGASYGYTF. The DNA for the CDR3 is TGTGCCAGCAGTTCTCAGGGGGCTAGCTATGGCTACACCTTC.

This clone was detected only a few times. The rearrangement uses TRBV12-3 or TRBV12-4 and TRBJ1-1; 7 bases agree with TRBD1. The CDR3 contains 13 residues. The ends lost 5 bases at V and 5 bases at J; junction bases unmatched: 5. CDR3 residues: CASSPRTGTEAFF. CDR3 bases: TGTGCCAGCAGTCCTCGGACAGGAACTGAAGCTTTCTTT.

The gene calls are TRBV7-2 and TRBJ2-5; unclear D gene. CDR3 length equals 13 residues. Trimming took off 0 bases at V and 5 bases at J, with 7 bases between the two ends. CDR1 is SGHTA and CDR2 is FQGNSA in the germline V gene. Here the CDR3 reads CASSLARVETQYF. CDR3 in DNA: TGTGCCAGCAGCTTAGCTCGGGTGGAGACCCAGTACTTC.

The CDR3 loop is CASSESSGGRFWSAFF. DNA of the CDR3: TGCGCCAGCAGTGAGTCTTCGGGAGGTAGATTCTGGTCGGCTTTCTTT. The chain recombines TRBV10-2 with TRBJ1-1; D unclear. The V end was cut by 0 bases, the J end by 11 bases, with 22 bases between. CDR1 WSHSY and CDR2 SAAADI come from the germline V gene. The CDR3 is 16 amino acids.

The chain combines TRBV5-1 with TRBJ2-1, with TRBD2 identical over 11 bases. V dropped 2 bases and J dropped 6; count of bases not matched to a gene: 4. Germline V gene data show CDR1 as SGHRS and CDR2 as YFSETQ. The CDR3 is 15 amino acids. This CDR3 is CASSFASGRINEQFF. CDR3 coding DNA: TGCGCCAGCAGCTTCGCTAGCGGGAGGATCAATGAGCAGTTCTTC.

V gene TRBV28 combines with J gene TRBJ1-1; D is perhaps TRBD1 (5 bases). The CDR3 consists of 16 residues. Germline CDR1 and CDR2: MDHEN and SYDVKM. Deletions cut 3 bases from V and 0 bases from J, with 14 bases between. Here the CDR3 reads CASSFFGGSMNTEAFF. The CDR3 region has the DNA TGTGCCAGCAGTTTCTTTGGGGGGTCCATGAACACTGAAGCTTTCTTT.

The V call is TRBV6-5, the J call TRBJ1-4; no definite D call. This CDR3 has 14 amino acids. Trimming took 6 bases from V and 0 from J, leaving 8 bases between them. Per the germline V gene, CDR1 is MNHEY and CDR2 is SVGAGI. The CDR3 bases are TGTGCCAGCAGGGCACAGCCAACTAATGAAAAACTGTTTTTT. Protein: CASRAQPTNEKLFF.

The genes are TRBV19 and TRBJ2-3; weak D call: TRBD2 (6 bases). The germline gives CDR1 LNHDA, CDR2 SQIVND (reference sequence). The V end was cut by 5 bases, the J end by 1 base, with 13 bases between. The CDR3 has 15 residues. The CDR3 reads CASSLTSVGTDTQYF. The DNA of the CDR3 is TGTGCCAGTAGTTTGACTAGTGTCGGCACAGATACGCAGTATTTT.

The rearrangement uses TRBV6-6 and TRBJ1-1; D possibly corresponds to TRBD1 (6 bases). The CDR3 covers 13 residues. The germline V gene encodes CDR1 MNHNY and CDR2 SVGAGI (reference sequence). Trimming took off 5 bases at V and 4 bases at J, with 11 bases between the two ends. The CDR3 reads CASSQGLGTEAFF. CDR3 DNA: TGTGCCAGCAGTCAGGGGTTGGGCACTGAAGCTTTCTTT.

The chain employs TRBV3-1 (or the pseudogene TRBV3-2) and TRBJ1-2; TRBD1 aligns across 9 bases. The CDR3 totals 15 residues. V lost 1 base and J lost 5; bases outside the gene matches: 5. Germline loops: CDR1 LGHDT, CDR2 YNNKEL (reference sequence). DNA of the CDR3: TGTGCCAGCAGCCAAGGGGGGACAGGGAGGTATGGCTACACCTTC. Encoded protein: CASSQGGTGRYGYTF.

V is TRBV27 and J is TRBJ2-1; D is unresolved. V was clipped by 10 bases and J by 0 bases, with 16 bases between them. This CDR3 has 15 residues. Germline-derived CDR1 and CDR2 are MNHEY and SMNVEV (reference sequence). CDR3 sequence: CATRIGGSSYNEQFF. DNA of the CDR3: TGTGCCACCCGAATAGGCGGTAGCTCCTACAATGAGCAGTTCTTC.

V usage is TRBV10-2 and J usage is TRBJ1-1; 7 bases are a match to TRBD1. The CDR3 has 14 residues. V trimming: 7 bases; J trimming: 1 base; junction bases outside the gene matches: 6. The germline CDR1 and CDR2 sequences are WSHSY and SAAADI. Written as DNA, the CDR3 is TGCGCCAGCAAAGAGGGGGCGCAGAACACTGAAGCTTTCTTT. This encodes CASKEGAQNTEAFF.

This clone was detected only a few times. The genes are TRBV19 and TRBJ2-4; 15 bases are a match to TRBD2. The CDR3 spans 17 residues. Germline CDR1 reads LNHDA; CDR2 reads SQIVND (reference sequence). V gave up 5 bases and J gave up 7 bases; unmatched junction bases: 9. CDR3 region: CASSLYTGTSGRNIQYF. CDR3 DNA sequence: TGTGCCAGTAGTTTATACACCGGGACTAGCGGGAGGAACATTCAGTACTTC.

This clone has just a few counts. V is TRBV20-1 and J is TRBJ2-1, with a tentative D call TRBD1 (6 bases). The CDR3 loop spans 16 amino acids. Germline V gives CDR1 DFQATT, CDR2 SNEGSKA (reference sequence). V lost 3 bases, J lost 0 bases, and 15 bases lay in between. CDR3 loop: CSASRQAPSSYNEQFF. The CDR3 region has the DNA TGCAGTGCTAGTAGACAGGCTCCGAGCTCCTACAATGAGCAGTTCTTC.

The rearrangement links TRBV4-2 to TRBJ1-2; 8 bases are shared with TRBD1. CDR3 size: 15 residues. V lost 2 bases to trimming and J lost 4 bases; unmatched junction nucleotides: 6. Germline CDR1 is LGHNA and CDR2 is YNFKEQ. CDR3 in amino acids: CASSQSGGLGYGYTF. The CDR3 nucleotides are TGTGCCAGCAGCCAATCAGGGGGCCTCGGCTATGGCTACACCTTC.

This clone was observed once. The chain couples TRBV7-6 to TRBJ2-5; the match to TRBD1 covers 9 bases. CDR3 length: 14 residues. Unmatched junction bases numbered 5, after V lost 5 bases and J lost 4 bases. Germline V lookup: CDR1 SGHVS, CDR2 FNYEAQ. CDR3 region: CASSPGQGGETQYF. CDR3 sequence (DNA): TGTGCCAGCAGCCCGGGACAGGGTGGAGAGACCCAGTACTTC.

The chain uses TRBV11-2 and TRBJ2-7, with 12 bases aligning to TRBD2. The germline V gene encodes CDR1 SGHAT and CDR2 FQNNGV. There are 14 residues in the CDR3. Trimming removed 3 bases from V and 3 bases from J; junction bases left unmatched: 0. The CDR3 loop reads CASSLTSGSYEQYF. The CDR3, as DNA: TGTGCCAGCAGCTTGACTAGCGGGAGCTACGAGCAGTACTTC.

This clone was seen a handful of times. CDR3 in DNA: TGTGCCAGTAGTCCCTTCCCAGCGGGAGGATCGAACACCGGGGAGCTGTTTTTT. Protein product: CASSPFPAGGSNTGELFF. The V call is TRBV19, the J call TRBJ2-2; 9 positions match TRBD2. J gave up 0 bases and V 5 bases, and 10 bases lay outside the gene matches. Germline V CDR1 and CDR2: LNHDA, SQIVND (reference sequence). CDR3 length: 18 amino acids.

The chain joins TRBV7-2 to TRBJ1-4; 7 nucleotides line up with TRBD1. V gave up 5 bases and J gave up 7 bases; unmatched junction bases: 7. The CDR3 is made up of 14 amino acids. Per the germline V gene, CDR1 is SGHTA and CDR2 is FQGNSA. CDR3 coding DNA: TGTGCCAGCAGCACGGGACAGCTAACTGAAAAACTGTTTTTT. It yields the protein CASSTGQLTEKLFF.

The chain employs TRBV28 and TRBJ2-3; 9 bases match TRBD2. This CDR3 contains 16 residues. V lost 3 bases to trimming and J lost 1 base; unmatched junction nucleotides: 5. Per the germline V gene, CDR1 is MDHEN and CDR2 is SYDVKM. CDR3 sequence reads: CASSLREGRGTDTQYF. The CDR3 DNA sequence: TGTGCCAGCAGTTTGCGGGAGGGCCGAGGCACAGATACGCAGTATTTT. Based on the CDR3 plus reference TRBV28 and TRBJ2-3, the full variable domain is DVKVTQSSRYLVKRTGEKVFLECVQDMDHENMFWYRQDPGLGLRLIYFSYDVKMKEKGDIPEGYSVSREKKERFSLILESASTNQTSMYLCASSLREGRGTDTQYFGPGTRLTVL.

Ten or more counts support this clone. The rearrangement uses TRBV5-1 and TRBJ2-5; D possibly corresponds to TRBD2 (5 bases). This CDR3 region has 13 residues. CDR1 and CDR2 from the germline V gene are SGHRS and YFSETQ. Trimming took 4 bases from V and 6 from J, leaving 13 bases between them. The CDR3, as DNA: TGCGCCAGCAGCACCCTCAGCGGCAAGACCCAGTACTTC. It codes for CASSTLSGKTQYF.

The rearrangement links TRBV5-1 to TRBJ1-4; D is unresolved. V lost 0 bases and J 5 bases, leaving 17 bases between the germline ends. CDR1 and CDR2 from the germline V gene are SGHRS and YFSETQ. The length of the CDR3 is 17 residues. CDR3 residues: CASSLAGEGLINEKLFF. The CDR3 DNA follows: TGCGCCAGCAGCTTGGCGGGCGAAGGACTTATAAATGAAAAACTGTTTTTT.

In DNA, the CDR3 is TGTGCCAGCAGTGTAACAGGACCCTACGAGCAGTACTTC. It is translated as CASSVTGPYEQYF. The rearrangement uses TRBV6-2 or TRBV6-3 and TRBJ2-7, with a tentative D call TRBD1 (5 bases). The CDR3 is 13 residues long. V was trimmed by 5 bases and J by 2 bases, leaving 10 bases between them. In germline, CDR1 is MNHEY, CDR2 SVGEGT.

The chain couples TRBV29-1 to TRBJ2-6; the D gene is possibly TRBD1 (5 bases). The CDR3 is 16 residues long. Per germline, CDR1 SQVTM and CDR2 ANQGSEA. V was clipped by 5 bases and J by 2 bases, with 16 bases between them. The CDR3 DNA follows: TGCAGCGTTCCCGAAGGGGATGCCGCTGGGGCCAACGTCCTGACTTTC. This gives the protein CSVPEGDAAGANVLTF.

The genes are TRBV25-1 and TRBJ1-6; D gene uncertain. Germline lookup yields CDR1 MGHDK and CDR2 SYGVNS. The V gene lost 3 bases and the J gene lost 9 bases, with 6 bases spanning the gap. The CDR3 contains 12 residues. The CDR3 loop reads CASSDGPSPLHF. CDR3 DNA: TGTGCCAGCAGTGACGGTCCTTCACCCCTCCACTTT.

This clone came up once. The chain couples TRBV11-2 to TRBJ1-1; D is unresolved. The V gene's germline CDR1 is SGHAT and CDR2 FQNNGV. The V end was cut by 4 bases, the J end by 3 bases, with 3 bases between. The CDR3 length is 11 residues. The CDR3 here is CASSSDTEAFF. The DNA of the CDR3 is TGTGCCAGCAGCTCGGACACTGAAGCTTTCTTT. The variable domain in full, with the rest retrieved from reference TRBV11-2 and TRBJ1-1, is EAGVAQSPRYKIIEKRQSVAFWCNPISGHATLYWYQQILGQGPKLLIQFQNNGVVDDSQLPKDRFSAERLKGVDSTLKIQPAKLEDSAVYLCASSSDTEAFFGQGTRLTVV.

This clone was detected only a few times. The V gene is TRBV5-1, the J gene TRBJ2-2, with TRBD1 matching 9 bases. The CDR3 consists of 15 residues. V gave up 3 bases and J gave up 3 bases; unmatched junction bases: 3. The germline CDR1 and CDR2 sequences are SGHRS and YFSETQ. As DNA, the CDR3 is TGCGCCAGCAGCTACTGGACAGGGGACACCGGGGAGCTGTTTTTT. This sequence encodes CASSYWTGDTGELFF.

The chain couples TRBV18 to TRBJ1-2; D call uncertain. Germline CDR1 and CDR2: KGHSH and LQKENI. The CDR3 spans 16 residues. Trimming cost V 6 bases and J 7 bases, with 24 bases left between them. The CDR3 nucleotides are TGTGCCAGCTCTCTCCACGGCAGAGAGGCCCCTGGTGGCTACACCTTC. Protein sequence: CASSLHGREAPGGYTF.